Below are 20 T cell receptor beta chains sequenced from a single sample in a study of blood T cell repertoires in COVID-19. The data were produced by immunoSEQ multiplex PCR, yet TCRdb's version contains in-frame clones alone and is incomplete. The table includes about 170,000 clones, 70% to 90% detected once. The sample consisted of peripheral blood. These receptor sequences come from a man over 45 who had recovered from COVID-19.

This chain joins TRBV19 and TRBJ2-7; the D gene is possibly TRBD2 (7 bases). V dropped 6 bases and J dropped 1 base, with 10 bases sitting between them. The CDR3 is 13 amino acids. CDR1 LNHDA and CDR2 SQIVND come from the germline V gene (reference sequence). CDR3 nucleotides: TGTGCCAGTAGGGGGGGGCTATCCTACGAGCAGTACTTC. Protein product: CASRGGLSYEQYF.

The V and J genes are TRBV3-1 (or the pseudogene TRBV3-2) and TRBJ1-1; TRBD1 aligns across 8 bases. The junction had 14 bases not matched to a gene; V was cut back by 1 base and J by 4 bases. The CDR3 length is 18 residues. The germline gives CDR1 LGHDT, CDR2 YNNKEL (reference sequence). CDR3 sequence reads: CASSQAPIRQGMGTEAFF. DNA of the CDR3: TGTGCCAGCAGCCAAGCCCCAATACGACAGGGGATGGGCACTGAAGCTTTCTTT.

The V and J genes are TRBV5-4 and TRBJ1-2, with D uncertain. The CDR3 loop spans 14 amino acids. V dropped 0 bases and J dropped 2 bases, with 8 bases sitting between them. Germline CDR1 and CDR2: SGHNT and YYREEE (reference sequence). CDR3 region: CASSLEPANYGYTF. The CDR3 DNA reads TGTGCCAGCAGCTTGGAGCCAGCGAACTATGGCTACACCTTC.

The V call is TRBV20-1, the J call TRBJ1-5; 9 bases align to TRBD1. The CDR3 contains 15 residues. The V gene's germline CDR1 is DFQATT and CDR2 SNEGSKA (reference sequence). Unmatched junction bases numbered 9, after V lost 3 bases and J lost 6 bases. The chain's CDR3 is CSASLPGQGTQPQHF. DNA for the CDR3: TGCAGTGCTAGTCTTCCGGGACAGGGAACTCAGCCCCAGCATTTT.

The chain uses TRBV11-2 and TRBJ1-2; 9 nucleotides line up with TRBD1. Trimming at V came to 5 bases and at J to 7 bases, leaving 8 bases not matched to a gene. The V gene's germline CDR1 is SGHAT and CDR2 FQNNGV. The CDR3 runs to 14 residues. The CDR3 protein is CASSPRDRVVGYTF. The CDR3 coding sequence is TGTGCCAGCAGCCCTCGGGACAGGGTAGTTGGCTACACCTTC.

V gene TRBV6-6 combines with J gene TRBJ1-2, with TRBD1 matching over 9 bases. The J segment lost 7 bases and the V segment lost 6 bases, leaving 3 bases of the junction unmatched. The V gene's germline CDR1 is MNHNY and CDR2 SVGAGI (reference sequence). This CDR3 has 12 amino acids. CDR3 in amino acids: CASRGQGGGYTF. Here the CDR3 DNA reads TGTGCCAGCAGGGGACAGGGAGGTGGCTACACCTTC.

The rearrangement joins TRBV5-1 to TRBJ2-7; D perhaps matches TRBD2 (5 bases). The CDR3 consists of 15 residues. Germline values: CDR1 SGHRS, CDR2 YFSETQ. V lost 4 bases and J 5 bases, leaving 19 bases between the germline ends. The CDR3 reads CASSPGYGDLNEQYF. DNA for the CDR3: TGCGCCAGCAGCCCGGGCTACGGGGATCTCAACGAGCAGTACTTC.

The J gene is TRBJ2-1, the V gene TRBV15; 10 positions match TRBD1. There are 16 residues in the CDR3. Per germline, CDR1 LNHNV and CDR2 YYDKDF (reference sequence). The V segment lost 3 bases and the J segment 4 bases; nucleotides outside the gene matches: 6. CDR3 protein: CATSSPDRGLYNEQFF. CDR3 sequence (DNA): TGTGCCACCAGCAGCCCGGACAGGGGGTTGTACAATGAGCAGTTCTTC.

The J gene is TRBJ1-2, the V gene TRBV5-1, with D possibly TRBD1 on 6 matching bases. Germline values: CDR1 SGHRS, CDR2 YFSETQ. CDR3 length: 16 residues. Trimming removed 2 bases from V and 4 bases from J, with 18 bases in between. CDR3 coding DNA: TGCGCCAGCAGCTTCCGCCCGGGACAAGTTATCTATGGCTACACCTTC. It translates to CASSFRPGQVIYGYTF.

The chain is built from TRBV7-8 and TRBJ2-2; perhaps TRBD2 as D (7 bases). Germline V gene data show CDR1 as SGHVS and CDR2 as FQNEAQ. This CDR3 spans 17 amino acids. V lost 0 bases and J lost 2, with 13 bases in between. This CDR3 reads CASSLAGGRGNTGELFF. CDR3 nucleotides: TGTGCCAGCAGCTTAGCCGGGGGGCGGGGAAACACCGGGGAGCTGTTTTTT.

This clone has more than one count but fewer than ten. The chain employs TRBV19 and TRBJ2-1; tentatively, D is TRBD2 (6 bases). V dropped 3 bases and J dropped 2 bases, with 14 bases sitting between them. The germline CDR1 and CDR2 sequences are LNHDA and SQIVND (reference sequence). CDR3 length: 16 residues. CDR3 amino acids: CASSIILARTYNEQFF. CDR3 DNA: TGTGCCAGTAGTATTATCCTAGCGAGGACCTACAATGAGCAGTTCTTC.

This rearrangement joins TRBV6-2 or TRBV6-3 to TRBJ1-3; 10 positions agree with TRBD1. Per the germline V gene, CDR1 is MNHEY and CDR2 is SVGEGT. V lost 4 bases to trimming and J lost 4 bases; unmatched junction nucleotides: 10. The CDR3 runs to 17 residues. The CDR3 DNA is TGTGCCAGCAGTTCTCCGGGACAGGGGAGGTTCGGAAACACCATATATTTT. It encodes CASSSPGQGRFGNTIYF.

The V gene is TRBV5-4, the J gene TRBJ2-2; TRBD2 might be the D (7 bases). Trimming shortened V by 4 bases and J by 2 bases, and 12 bases separated the two germline ends. Germline loops: CDR1 SGHNT, CDR2 YYREEE (reference sequence). The CDR3 has 15 amino acids. The CDR3: CASSHGGPNTGELFF. The DNA for the CDR3 is TGTGCCAGCAGCCACGGGGGGCCCAACACCGGGGAGCTGTTTTTT.

This clone was counted only a few times. CDR3 coding DNA: TGTGCCAGCAGTGGACTAGCGGGGGTTACAGATACGCAGTATTTT. This sequence encodes CASSGLAGVTDTQYF. The genes are TRBV2 and TRBJ2-3; 12 nucleotides line up with TRBD2. CDR3 length equals 15 residues. Germline-derived CDR1 and CDR2 are SNHLY and FYNNEI. V lost 4 bases, J lost 3 bases, and 2 bases stayed unmatched. The whole variable domain, filled in from reference TRBV2 and TRBJ2-3, reads EPEVTQTPSHQVTQMGQEVILRCVPISNHLYFYWYRQILGQKVEFLVSFYNNEISEKSEIFDDQFSVERPDGSNFTLKIRSTKLEDSAMYFCASSGLAGVTDTQYFGPGTRLTVL.

This clone was seen once. V and J are TRBV24-1 and TRBJ2-5, with TRBD1 matching 7 bases. CDR1 is KGHDR, CDR2 SFDVKD, per germline. CDR3 length: 15 amino acids. V shed 4 bases and J 5 bases; nucleotides not matched to a gene: 9. CDR3: CATSEMGQPLETQYF. Written as DNA, the CDR3 is TGTGCCACCAGTGAAATGGGACAGCCTCTGGAGACCCAGTACTTC.

The chain carries TRBV5-5 and TRBJ2-7, with 11 bases matching TRBD1. CDR3 length equals 15 residues. The J segment lost 4 bases and the V segment lost 3 bases, leaving 6 bases of the junction unmatched. CDR1 is SGHKS and CDR2 is YYEKEE in the germline V gene (reference sequence). In DNA, the CDR3 is TGTGCCAGCAGCTACAGGGACAGGGGGAGGTACGAGCAGTACTTC. Translating gives CASSYRDRGRYEQYF.

The chain joins TRBV19 to TRBJ2-3, with TRBD1 as a possible D gene (6 bases). The length of the CDR3 is 14 residues. CDR1 is LNHDA and CDR2 is SQIVND in the germline V gene (reference sequence). Trimming cost V 10 bases and J 0 bases, with 14 bases left between them. The CDR3 DNA is TGTGCCATTCGACCAGGGACAAGCACAGATACGCAGTATTTT. Translation: CAIRPGTSTDTQYF.

The chain couples TRBV6-5 to TRBJ1-1, with 9 nucleotides matching TRBD1. The CDR3 consists of 14 residues. Germline assignment: CDR1 MNHEY and CDR2 SVGAGI. The V segment lost 6 bases and the J segment 1 base; nucleotides outside the gene matches: 3. The CDR3 coding sequence is TGTGCCAGCAGCCCGGACAGGGGGAACACTGAAGCTTTCTTT. Amino acids: CASSPDRGNTEAFF.

The chain couples TRBV2 to TRBJ2-3; the D is unclear. The CDR3 has 15 residues. Germline V gene lookup returns CDR1 SNHLY and CDR2 FYNNEI. V was shortened by 3 bases and J by 1 base, with 11 bases between the two germline ends. CDR3 in DNA: TGTGCCAGCAGTGAGACCCCCGCGGGCACAGATACGCAGTATTTT. Amino acids: CASSETPAGTDTQYF.

The V call is TRBV10-3, the J call TRBJ2-7, with D maybe TRBD1 (6 bases). Trimming left V 4 bases short and J 6 bases short, with 16 bases between. The CDR3 runs to 14 residues. Germline V gene data show CDR1 as ENHRY and CDR2 as SYGVKD. CDR3 DNA sequence: TGTGCCATCAGTGCATATTTGGGGGCCATCGAGCAGTACTTC. Its protein is CAISAYLGAIEQYF.